This T cell receptor beta chain is drawn from a study of blood T cell repertoires in COVID-19. Across the whole study: Collection of acute and convalescent COVID-19 samples took place in the United States, Italy and Spain.

This clone was counted only a few times. Produced via immunoSEQ multiplex PCR; TCRdb's table is partial and in-frame only. The repertoire holds about 400,000 clones, with roughly 90% as singletons. Trimming cost V 3 bases and J 8 bases; bases outside gene matches: 10. The CDR3 spans 15 residues. Germline lookup yields CDR1 SGHRS and CDR2 YFSETQ. This sequence originates from a woman aged 25 to 39 with acute or convalescent COVID-19. The sample comprised peripheral blood. The chain has TRBV5-1 and TRBJ2-1; TRBD2 aligns across 8 bases. CDR3 in DNA: TGCGCCAGCAGCTCCTCAGGGACTAGGTCCGATGAGCAGTTCTTC. Residues: CASSSSGTRSDEQFF.